This T cell receptor (beta chain) originates from a study of a mutant IDH1 vaccine in newly diagnosed glioma. At the level of the study: Weeks 35 and 47 hosted visits V12 and V13, respectively.

The CDR3 contains 15 residues. Germline V gene sequence: CDR1 LGHNA, CDR2 YSLEER. V lost 0 bases to trimming and J lost 1 base, with 9 bases between them. The method was immunoSEQ multiplex PCR; TCRdb's version includes in-frame clones alone and lacks a portion of them. The sample lists about 66,000 clones; 74% were seen once. As regards this clone: Its specificity is unknown.

Documented time point: week 35, safety follow-up. Doses consisted of 300 ug of mutant IDH1 20-mer peptide each, paired with topical imiquimod. Each astrocytoma in the donors was new, WHO grade 3 or 4, IDH1-mutant and ATRX-lost. The sequence was collected from a man in his fifties or sixties with glioma. The chain couples TRBV4-3 to TRBJ2-5, with D possibly being TRBD2 (6 bases). The sequenced sample was PBMCs, obtained from a glioma patient whose treatment included an IDH1 peptide vaccine. The CDR3 protein is CASSQELAAQETQYF. CDR3 sequence (DNA): TGCGCCAGCAGCCAAGAATTAGCGGCCCAAGAGACCCAGTACTTC.